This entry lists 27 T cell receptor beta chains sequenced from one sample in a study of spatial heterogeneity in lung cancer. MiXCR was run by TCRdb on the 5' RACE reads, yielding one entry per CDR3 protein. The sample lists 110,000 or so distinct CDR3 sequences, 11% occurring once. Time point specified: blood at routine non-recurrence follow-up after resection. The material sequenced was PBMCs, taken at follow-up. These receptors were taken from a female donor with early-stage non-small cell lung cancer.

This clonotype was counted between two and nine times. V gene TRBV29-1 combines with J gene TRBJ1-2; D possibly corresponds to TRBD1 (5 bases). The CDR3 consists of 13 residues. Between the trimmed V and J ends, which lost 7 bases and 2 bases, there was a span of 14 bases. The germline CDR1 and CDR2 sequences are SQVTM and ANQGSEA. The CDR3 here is CSARTGTNYGYTF. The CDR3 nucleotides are TGCAGCGCCCGGACCGGGACGAACTATGGCTACACCTTC.

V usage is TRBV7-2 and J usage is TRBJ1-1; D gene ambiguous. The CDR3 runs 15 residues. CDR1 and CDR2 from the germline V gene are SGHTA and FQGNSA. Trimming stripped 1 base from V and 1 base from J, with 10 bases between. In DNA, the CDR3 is TGTGCCAGCAGCTTAGTAAGGATCGGGAACACTGAAGCTTTCTTT. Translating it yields CASSLVRIGNTEAFF.

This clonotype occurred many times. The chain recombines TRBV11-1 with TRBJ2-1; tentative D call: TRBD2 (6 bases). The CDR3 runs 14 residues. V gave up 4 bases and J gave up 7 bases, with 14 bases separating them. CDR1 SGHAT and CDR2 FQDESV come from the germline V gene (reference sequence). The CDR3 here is CASSSDGRGNEQFF. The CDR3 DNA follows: TGTGCCAGCAGCTCCGACGGACGGGGGAATGAGCAGTTCTTC.

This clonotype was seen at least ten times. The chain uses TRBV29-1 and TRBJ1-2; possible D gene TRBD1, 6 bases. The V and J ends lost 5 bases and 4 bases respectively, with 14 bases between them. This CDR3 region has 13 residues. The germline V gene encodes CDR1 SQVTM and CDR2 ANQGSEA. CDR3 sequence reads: CSVISTGFYGYTF. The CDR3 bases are TGCAGCGTTATATCAACAGGGTTCTATGGCTACACCTTC.

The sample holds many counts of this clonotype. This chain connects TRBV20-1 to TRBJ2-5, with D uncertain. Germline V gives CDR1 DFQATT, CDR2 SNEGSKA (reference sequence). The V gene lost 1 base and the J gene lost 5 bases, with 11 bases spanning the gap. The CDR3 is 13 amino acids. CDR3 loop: CSARVVSRETQYF. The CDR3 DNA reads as TGCAGTGCTAGAGTGGTTAGCCGGGAGACCCAGTACTTC.

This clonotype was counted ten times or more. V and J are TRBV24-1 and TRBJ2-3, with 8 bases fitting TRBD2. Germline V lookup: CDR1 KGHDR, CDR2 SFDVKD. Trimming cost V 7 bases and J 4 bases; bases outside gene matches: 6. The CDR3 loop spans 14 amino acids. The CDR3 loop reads CATRDGAGADTQYF. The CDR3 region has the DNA TGTGCCACCAGGGATGGAGCGGGAGCAGATACGCAGTATTTT.

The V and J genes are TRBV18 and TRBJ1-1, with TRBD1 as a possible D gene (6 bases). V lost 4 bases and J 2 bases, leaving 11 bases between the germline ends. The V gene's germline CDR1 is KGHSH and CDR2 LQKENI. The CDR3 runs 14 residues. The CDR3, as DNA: TGTGCCAGCTCACAGGACAGCGTAAACACTGAAGCTTTCTTT. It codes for CASSQDSVNTEAFF.

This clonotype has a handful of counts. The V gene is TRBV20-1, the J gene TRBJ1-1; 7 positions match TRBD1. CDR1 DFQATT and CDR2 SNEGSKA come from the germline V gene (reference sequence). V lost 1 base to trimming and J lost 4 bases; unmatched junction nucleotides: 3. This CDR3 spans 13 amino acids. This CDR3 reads CSARGRGFTEAFF. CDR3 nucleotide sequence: TGCAGTGCTAGAGGCAGGGGGTTCACTGAAGCTTTCTTT.

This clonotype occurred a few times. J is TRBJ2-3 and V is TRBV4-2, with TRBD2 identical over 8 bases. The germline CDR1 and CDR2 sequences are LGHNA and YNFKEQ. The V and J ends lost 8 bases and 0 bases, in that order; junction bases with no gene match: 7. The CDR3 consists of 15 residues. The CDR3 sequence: CASRERGTSTDTQYF. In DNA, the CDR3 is TGTGCCAGCCGCGAGCGGGGGACTAGCACAGATACGCAGTATTTT.

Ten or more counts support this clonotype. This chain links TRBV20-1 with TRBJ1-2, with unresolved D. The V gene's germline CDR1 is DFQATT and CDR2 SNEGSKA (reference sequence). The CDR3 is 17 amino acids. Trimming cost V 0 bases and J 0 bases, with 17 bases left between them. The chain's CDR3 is CSARDYGEKVTNYGYTF. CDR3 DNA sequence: TGCAGTGCTAGAGATTACGGGGAAAAGGTGACTAACTATGGCTACACCTTC.

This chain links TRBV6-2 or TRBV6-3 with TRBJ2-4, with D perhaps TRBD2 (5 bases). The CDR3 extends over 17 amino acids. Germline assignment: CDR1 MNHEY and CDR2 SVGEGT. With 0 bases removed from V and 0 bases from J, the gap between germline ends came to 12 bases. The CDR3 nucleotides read TGTGCCAGCAGTTACTCATCCGAGCGGTTAGCCAAAAACATTCAGTACTTC. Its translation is CASSYSSERLAKNIQYF.

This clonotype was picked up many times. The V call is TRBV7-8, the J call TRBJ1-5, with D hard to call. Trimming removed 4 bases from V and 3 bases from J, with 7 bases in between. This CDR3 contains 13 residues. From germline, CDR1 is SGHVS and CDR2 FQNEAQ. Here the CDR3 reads CASSSYTNQPQHF. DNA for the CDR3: TGTGCCAGCAGCTCGTACACCAATCAGCCCCAGCATTTT.

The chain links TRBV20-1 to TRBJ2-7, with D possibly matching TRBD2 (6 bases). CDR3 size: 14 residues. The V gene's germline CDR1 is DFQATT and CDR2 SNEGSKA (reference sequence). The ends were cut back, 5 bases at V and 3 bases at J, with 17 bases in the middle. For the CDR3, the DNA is TGCAGTGCTCCCTTTAGCGGATCAAACTACGAGCAGTACTTC. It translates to CSAPFSGSNYEQYF.

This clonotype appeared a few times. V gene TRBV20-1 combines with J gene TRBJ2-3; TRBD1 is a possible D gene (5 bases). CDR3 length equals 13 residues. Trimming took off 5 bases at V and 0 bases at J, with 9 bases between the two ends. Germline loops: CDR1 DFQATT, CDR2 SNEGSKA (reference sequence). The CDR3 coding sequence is TGCAGTGCTCAGAGACAGAGCACAGATACGCAGTATTTT. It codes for CSAQRQSTDTQYF.

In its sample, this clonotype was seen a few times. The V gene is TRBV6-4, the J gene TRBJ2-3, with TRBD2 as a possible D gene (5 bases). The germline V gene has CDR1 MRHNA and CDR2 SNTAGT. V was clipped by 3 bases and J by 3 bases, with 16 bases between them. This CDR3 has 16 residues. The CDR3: CASSEGPSRRTDTQYF. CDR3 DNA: TGTGCCAGCAGTGAAGGTCCTAGTCGGAGGACAGATACGCAGTATTTT.

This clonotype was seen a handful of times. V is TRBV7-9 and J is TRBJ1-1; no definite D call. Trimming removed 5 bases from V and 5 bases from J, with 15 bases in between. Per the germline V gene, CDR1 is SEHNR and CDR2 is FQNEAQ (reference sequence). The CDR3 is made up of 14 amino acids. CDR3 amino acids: CASSPSVTPTEAFF. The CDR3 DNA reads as TGTGCCAGCAGCCCCTCGGTTACTCCTACTGAAGCTTTCTTT.

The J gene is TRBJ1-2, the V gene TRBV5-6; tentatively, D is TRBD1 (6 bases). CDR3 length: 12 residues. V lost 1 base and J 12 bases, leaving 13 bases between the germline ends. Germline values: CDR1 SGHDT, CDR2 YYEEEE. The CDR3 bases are TGTGCCAGCAGCTTGCCCCCAGGGGCCGACACCTTC. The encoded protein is CASSLPPGADTF.

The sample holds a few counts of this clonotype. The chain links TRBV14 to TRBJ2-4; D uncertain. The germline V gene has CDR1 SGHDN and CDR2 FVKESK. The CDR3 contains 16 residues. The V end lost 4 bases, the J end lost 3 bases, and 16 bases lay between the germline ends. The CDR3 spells CASSLQTVSDKNIQYF. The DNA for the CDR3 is TGTGCCAGCAGCCTACAAACGGTTTCGGACAAAAACATTCAGTACTTC.

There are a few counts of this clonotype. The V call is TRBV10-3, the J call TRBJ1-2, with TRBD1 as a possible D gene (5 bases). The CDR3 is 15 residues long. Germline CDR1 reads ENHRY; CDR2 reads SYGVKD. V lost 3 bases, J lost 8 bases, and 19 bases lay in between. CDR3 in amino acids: CAISERGGRLSGYTF. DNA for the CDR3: TGTGCCATCAGTGAAAGGGGTGGCCGACTATCCGGCTACACCTTC.

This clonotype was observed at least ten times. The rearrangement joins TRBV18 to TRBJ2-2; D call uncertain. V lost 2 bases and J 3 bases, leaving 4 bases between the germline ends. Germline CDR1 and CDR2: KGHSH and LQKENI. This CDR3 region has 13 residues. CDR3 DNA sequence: TGTGCCAGCTCACCAAGTGACACCGGGGAGCTGTTTTTT. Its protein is CASSPSDTGELFF.

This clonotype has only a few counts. CDR3 region: CASSYSGARVTDTQYF. DNA of the CDR3: TGTGCCAGCAGTTACTCAGGCGCCAGAGTCACAGATACGCAGTATTTT. V and J are TRBV6-5 and TRBJ2-3; no reliable D call. CDR3 length equals 16 residues. V was trimmed by 0 bases and J by 2 bases, leaving 12 bases between them. CDR1 is MNHEY and CDR2 is SVGAGI in the germline V gene.

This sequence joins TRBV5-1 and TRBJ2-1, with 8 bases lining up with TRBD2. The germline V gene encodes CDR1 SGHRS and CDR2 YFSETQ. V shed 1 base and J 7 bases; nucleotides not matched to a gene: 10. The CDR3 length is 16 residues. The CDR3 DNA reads TGCGCCAGCAGCTTGTATGCGGGAGGCCTTGGGAATGAGCAGTTCTTC. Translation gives CASSLYAGGLGNEQFF.

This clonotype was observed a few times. The CDR3 loop is CSAPKPGSYEKLFF. Here the CDR3 DNA reads TGCAGTGCTCCGAAACCAGGATCTTACGAAAAACTGTTTTTT. The chain uses TRBV20-1 and TRBJ1-4; D not resolved. Trimming took 5 bases from V and 8 from J, leaving 18 bases between them. The CDR3 has 14 amino acids. Germline V gene lookup returns CDR1 DFQATT and CDR2 SNEGSKA (reference sequence).

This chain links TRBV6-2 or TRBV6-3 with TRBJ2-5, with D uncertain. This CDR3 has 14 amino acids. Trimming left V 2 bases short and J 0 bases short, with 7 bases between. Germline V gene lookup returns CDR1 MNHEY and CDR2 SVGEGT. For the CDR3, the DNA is TGTGCCAGCAGTTACCCGGGTTACCAAGAGACCCAGTACTTC. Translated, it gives CASSYPGYQETQYF.

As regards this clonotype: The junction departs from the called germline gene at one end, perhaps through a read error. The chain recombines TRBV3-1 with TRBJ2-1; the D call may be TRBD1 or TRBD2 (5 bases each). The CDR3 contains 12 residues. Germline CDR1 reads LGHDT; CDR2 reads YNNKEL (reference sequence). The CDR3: CASSRGKGASVF. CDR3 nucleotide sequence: TGTGCCAGCAGCCGAGGGAAAGGGGCGTCGGTCTTC.

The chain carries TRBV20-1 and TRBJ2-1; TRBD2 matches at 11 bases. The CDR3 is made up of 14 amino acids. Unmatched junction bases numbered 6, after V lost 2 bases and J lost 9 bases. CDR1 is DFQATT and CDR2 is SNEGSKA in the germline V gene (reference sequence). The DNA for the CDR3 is TGCAGTGCTAGAACTAGCGGGAGACGGGCTGAGCAGTTCTTC. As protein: CSARTSGRRAEQFF.

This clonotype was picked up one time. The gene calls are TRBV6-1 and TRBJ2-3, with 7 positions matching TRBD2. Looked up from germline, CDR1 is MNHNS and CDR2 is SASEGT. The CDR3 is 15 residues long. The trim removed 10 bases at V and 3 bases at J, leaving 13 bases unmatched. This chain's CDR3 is CATLGREVGTDTQYF. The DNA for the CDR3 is TGTGCCACCCTAGGGAGGGAGGTAGGAACAGATACGCAGTATTTT.